The 11 T cell receptor beta chains below all came from one sample that was sequenced in a study of immune characterization of retroperitoneal liposarcoma. TCRdb reanalysed the PCR reads using MiXCR and keeps one entry per CDR3 protein. The top ten clones hold around 46% of a sample with 3,000 to 3,500 distinct CDR3 sequences, under 55% of them seen once. Sequenced material: tumor tissue. These receptors came from a male donor with retroperitoneal liposarcoma.

V usage is TRBV7-6 and J usage is TRBJ2-5, with D maybe TRBD2 (5 bases). Per germline, CDR1 SGHVS and CDR2 FNYEAQ. This CDR3 comprises 14 residues. V was shortened by 5 bases and J by 2 bases, with 12 bases between the two germline ends. This CDR3 is CASSPRGSQETQYF. The CDR3 nucleotides are TGTGCCAGCAGCCCACGAGGGTCTCAAGAGACCCAGTACTTC.

This clonotype was counted between two and nine times. This chain uses TRBV6-1 with TRBJ2-1; D gene ambiguous. From germline, CDR1 is MNHNS and CDR2 SASEGT. The CDR3 contains 12 residues. Deletions cut 3 bases from V and 7 bases from J, with 7 bases between. CDR3 loop: CASSDSKNEQFF. For the CDR3, the DNA is TGTGCCAGCAGTGATTCTAAAAATGAGCAGTTCTTC.

The chain uses TRBV7-6 and TRBJ1-6, with 7 bases lining up with TRBD1. This CDR3 contains 13 residues. Germline V gene sequence: CDR1 SGHVS, CDR2 FNYEAQ. Unmatched junction bases numbered 1, after V lost 5 bases and J lost 6 bases. CDR3 sequence reads: CASSPGGNSPLHF. CDR3 nucleotide sequence: TGTGCCAGCAGCCCAGGGGGTAATTCACCCCTCCACTTT. Supplemented by reference TRBV7-6 and TRBJ1-6, the full variable domain reads GAGVSQSPRYKVTKRGQDVALRCDPISGHVSLYWYRQALGQGPEFLTYFNYEAQQDKSGLPNDRFSAERPEGSISTLTIQRTEQRDSAMYRCASSPGGNSPLHFGNGTRLTVT.

There are many counts of this clonotype. The rearrangement uses TRBV5-5 and TRBJ2-7; D is unclear. The CDR3 is 15 residues long. CDR1 is SGHKS and CDR2 is YYEKEE in the germline V gene (reference sequence). V was clipped by 0 bases and J by 3 bases, with 13 bases between them. CDR3 protein: CASSLDFYTFYEQYF. The CDR3 bases are TGTGCCAGCAGCTTGGATTTCTACACCTTCTACGAGCAGTACTTC.

The chain has TRBV7-2 and TRBJ2-7; 10 bases match TRBD2. The CDR3 is made up of 14 amino acids. V trimming: 6 bases; J trimming: 2 bases; junction bases outside the gene matches: 4. Germline V CDR1 and CDR2: SGHTA, FQGNSA. CDR3 in amino acids: CASSLAGAPYEQYF. CDR3 DNA: TGTGCCAGCAGTCTAGCGGGAGCCCCCTACGAGCAGTACTTC.

The rearrangement joins TRBV28 to TRBJ2-7; possible D gene TRBD1, 7 bases. The V end lost 2 bases, the J end lost 1 base, and 18 bases lay between the germline ends. The germline gives CDR1 MDHEN, CDR2 SYDVKM. The CDR3 spans 17 residues. CDR3 coding DNA: TGTGCCAGCAGTTTAGAACCAGGGGGGAAGGCTTCCTACGAGCAGTACTTC. Amino acids: CASSLEPGGKASYEQYF.

The J gene is TRBJ2-3, the V gene TRBV6-1, with D unclear. Per germline, CDR1 MNHNS and CDR2 SASEGT. CDR3 length: 14 amino acids. V was shortened by 5 bases and J by 2 bases, with 11 bases between the two germline ends. The CDR3 spells CASSPPPATDTQYF. The CDR3 nucleotides read TGTGCCAGCAGTCCCCCTCCGGCCACAGATACGCAGTATTTT.

J is TRBJ2-1 and V is TRBV6-1; 14 nucleotides align to TRBD2. V shed 5 bases, J shed 3 bases, and the junction held 6 bases outside the gene matches. Germline V gene lookup returns CDR1 MNHNS and CDR2 SASEGT. The CDR3 has 17 amino acids. The CDR3 reads CASSYPGLAGDYNEQFF. The CDR3 DNA reads as TGTGCCAGCAGTTACCCGGGACTAGCGGGAGACTACAATGAGCAGTTCTTC.

This clonotype came up once. The rearrangement joins TRBV12-3 or TRBV12-4 to TRBJ2-2; 9 bases are shared with TRBD2. The CDR3 has 19 residues. V gave up 0 bases and J gave up 0 bases; unmatched junction bases: 8. CDR3 DNA: TGTGCCAGCAGTTTAGCGTCCCTTAGCGGGGGAGCGAACACCGGGGAGCTGTTTTTT. Translating gives CASSLASLSGGANTGELFF.

The chain links TRBV7-3 to TRBJ2-1, with unresolved D. The CDR3 consists of 12 residues. Trimming took off 1 base at V and 7 bases at J, with 5 bases between the two ends. Germline CDR1 SGHTA, CDR2 FQGTGA. CDR3 nucleotides: TGTGCCAGCAGCTTAAATGGGAATGAGCAGTTCTTC. Translated: CASSLNGNEQFF.

In this sample, this clonotype turned up a few times. This rearrangement joins TRBV28 to TRBJ2-2; TRBD2 matches 7 bases. V lost 4 bases, J lost 7 bases, and 6 bases stayed unmatched. This CDR3 is 14 amino acids long. CDR1 and CDR2 from the germline V gene are MDHEN and SYDVKM. DNA for the CDR3: TGTGCCAGCAGTTCACGGTGGGAGGGCGGGGAGCTGTTTTTT. Translated, it gives CASSSRWEGGELFF.